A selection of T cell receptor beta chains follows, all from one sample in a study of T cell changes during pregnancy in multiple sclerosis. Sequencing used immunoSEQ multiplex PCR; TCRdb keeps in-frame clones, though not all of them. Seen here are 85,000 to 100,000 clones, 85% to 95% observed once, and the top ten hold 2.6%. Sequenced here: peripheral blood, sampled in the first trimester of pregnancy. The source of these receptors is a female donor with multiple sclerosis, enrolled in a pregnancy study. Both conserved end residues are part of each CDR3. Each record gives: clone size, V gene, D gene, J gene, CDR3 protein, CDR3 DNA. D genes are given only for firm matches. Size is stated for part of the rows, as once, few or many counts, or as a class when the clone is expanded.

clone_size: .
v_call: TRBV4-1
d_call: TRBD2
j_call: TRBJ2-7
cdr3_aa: CASSQDTLAGAYEQYF
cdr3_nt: TGCGCCAGCAGCCAAGATACGCTAGCGGGAGCGTACGAGCAGTACTTC

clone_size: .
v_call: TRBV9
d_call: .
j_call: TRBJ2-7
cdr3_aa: CASSVDPKGYEQYF
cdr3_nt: TGTGCCAGCAGCGTAGATCCTAAGGGGTACGAGCAGTACTTC

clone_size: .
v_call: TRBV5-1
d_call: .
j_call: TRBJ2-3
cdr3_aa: CASSLWDNSDTQYF
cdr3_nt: TGCGCCAGCAGCTTGTGGGACAATTCCGATACGCAGTATTTT

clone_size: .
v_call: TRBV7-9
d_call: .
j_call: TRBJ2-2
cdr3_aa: CASSRTGSTGELFF
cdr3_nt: TGTGCCAGCAGCCGAACAGGGAGCACCGGGGAGCTGTTTTTT

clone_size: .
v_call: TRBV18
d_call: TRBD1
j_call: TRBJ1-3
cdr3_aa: CASSQGTGSGNTIYF
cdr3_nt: TGTGCCAGCTCGCAAGGGACAGGATCAGGAAACACCATATATTTT

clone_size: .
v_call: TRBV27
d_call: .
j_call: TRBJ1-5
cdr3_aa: CASSPRYSNQPQHF
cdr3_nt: TGTGCCAGCTCCCCGAGGTATAGCAATCAGCCCCAGCATTTT

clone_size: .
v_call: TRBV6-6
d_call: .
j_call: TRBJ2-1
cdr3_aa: CASSSVETDEQFF
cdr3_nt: TGTGCCAGCAGTTCCGTAGAAACCGATGAGCAGTTCTTC

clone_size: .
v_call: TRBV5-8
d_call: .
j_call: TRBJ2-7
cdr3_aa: CASNLLQSEQYF
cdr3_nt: TGTGCCAGCAACCTCCTTCAGTCCGAGCAGTACTTC

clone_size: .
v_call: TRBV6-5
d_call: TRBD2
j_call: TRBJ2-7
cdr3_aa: CASSRSGVSAYEQYF
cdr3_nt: TGTGCCAGCAGCCGTAGCGGGGTAAGCGCCTACGAGCAGTACTTC

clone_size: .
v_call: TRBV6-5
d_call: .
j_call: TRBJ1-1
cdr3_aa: CASSYAGPVPYEAFF
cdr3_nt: TGTGCCAGCAGTTATGCGGGACCCGTCCCCTATGAAGCTTTCTTT

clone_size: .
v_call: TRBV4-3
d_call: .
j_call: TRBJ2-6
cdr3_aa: CASSQDVSSGANVLTF
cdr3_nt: TGCGCCAGCAGCCAAGATGTGAGCTCTGGGGCCAACGTCCTGACTTTC

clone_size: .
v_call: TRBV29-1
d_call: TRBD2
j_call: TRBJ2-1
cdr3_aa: CSVEGGLAANEQFF
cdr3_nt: TGCAGCGTTGAAGGCGGACTAGCGGCGAATGAGCAGTTCTTC

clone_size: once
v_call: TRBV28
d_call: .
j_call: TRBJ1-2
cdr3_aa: CASSEQPAGNYGYTF
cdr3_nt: TGTGCCAGCAGTGAACAACCCGCCGGGAACTATGGCTACACCTTC

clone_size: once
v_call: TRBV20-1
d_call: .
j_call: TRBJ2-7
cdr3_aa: CSVGAYEQYF
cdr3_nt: TGCAGTGTCGGGGCCTACGAGCAGTACTTC

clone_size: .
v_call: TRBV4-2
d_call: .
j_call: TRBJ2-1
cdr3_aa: CASSQGVVSATEQFF
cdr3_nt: TGTGCCAGCAGCCAAGGGGTGGTTAGCGCGACTGAGCAGTTCTTC

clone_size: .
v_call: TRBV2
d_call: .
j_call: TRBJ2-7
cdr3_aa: CASTRERNYEQYF
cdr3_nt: TGTGCCAGCACGAGGGAGCGTAACTACGAGCAGTACTTC

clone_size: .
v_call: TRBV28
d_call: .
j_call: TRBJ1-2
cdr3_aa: CASSSGSSYGYTF
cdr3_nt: TGTGCCAGCAGTTCAGGGTCTTCGTATGGCTACACCTTC

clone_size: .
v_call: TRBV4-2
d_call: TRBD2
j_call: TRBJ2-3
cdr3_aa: CASSQAGGPTDTQYF
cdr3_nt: TGTGCCAGCAGCCAAGCGGGAGGCCCTACAGATACGCAGTATTTT

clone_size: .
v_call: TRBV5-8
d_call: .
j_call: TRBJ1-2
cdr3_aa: CASSLGQNGYTF
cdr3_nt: TGTGCCAGCAGCTTGGGGCAGAATGGCTACACCTTC

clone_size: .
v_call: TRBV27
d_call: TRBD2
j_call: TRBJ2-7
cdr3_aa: CASSLSVLAGDSYEQYF
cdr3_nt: TGTGCCAGCAGTTTATCGGTTCTAGCGGGGGATTCCTACGAGCAGTACTTC

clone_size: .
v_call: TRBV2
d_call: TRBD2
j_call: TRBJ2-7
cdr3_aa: CASRPTSYSYEQYF
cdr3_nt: TGTGCCAGCAGGCCGACTAGCTATTCCTACGAGCAGTACTTC

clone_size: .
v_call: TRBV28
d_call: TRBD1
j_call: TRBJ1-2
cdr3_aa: CASSEQGPYGYTF
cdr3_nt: TGTGCCAGCAGTGAACAGGGGCCCTATGGCTACACCTTC

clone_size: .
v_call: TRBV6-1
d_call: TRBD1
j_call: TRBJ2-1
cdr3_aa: CASSELGQSFYNEQFF
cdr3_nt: TGTGCCAGCAGTGAACTGGGACAGTCTTTCTACAATGAGCAGTTCTTC

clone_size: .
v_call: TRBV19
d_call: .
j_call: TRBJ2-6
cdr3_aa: CAAKGGVSNSGANVLTF
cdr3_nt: TGTGCCGCAAAAGGGGGGGTCAGCAACTCTGGGGCCAACGTCCTGACTTTC

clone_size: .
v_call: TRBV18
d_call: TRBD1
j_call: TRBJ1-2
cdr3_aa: CASSPELDRAHTF
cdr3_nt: TGTGCCAGCTCACCGGAGCTGGACAGGGCTCACACCTTC

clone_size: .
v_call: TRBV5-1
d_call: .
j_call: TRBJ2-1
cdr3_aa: CASSWGLGNNEQFF
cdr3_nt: TGCGCCAGCAGCTGGGGCCTAGGTAACAATGAGCAGTTCTTC

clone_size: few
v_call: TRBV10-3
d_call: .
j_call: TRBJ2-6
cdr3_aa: CAISGSGTGANVLTF
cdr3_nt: TGTGCCATCAGTGGATCGGGGACTGGGGCCAACGTCCTGACTTTC

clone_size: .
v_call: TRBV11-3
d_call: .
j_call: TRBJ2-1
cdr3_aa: CASSLDTSGLYNEQFF
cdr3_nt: TGTGCCAGCAGCTTAGATACCAGCGGGCTCTACAATGAGCAGTTCTTC